This TCR beta chain was recovered during a study of long-term antiretroviral therapy in people with HIV. Study-level findings and limits: HIV repertoires had narrower CDR3 length ranges than controls.

Run at survey level, the immunoSEQ assay was version v3.0. Assay used: immunoSEQ multiplex PCR; TCRdb lists only in-frame clones, some missing. The sample holds some 40,000 clones; about 95% are singletons and the top ten take 2% to 2.5%. Participants living with HIV all received treatment in the United States. Remarks on this clone: Antigen unknown.

Deletions cut 1 base from V and 1 base from J, with 7 bases between. The CDR3 runs 13 residues. Germline loops: CDR1 SQVTM, CDR2 ANQGSEA. The sample in question was unsorted PBMCs, obtained just over 9 years after starting antiretroviral therapy. V usage is TRBV29-1 and J usage is TRBJ1-1; D uncertain. This clonotype originated in a man younger than 45 with HIV. CDR3 region: CSVEVVKNTEAFF. In DNA form, the CDR3 reads TGCAGCGTTGAAGTGGTCAAGAACACTGAAGCTTTCTTT.